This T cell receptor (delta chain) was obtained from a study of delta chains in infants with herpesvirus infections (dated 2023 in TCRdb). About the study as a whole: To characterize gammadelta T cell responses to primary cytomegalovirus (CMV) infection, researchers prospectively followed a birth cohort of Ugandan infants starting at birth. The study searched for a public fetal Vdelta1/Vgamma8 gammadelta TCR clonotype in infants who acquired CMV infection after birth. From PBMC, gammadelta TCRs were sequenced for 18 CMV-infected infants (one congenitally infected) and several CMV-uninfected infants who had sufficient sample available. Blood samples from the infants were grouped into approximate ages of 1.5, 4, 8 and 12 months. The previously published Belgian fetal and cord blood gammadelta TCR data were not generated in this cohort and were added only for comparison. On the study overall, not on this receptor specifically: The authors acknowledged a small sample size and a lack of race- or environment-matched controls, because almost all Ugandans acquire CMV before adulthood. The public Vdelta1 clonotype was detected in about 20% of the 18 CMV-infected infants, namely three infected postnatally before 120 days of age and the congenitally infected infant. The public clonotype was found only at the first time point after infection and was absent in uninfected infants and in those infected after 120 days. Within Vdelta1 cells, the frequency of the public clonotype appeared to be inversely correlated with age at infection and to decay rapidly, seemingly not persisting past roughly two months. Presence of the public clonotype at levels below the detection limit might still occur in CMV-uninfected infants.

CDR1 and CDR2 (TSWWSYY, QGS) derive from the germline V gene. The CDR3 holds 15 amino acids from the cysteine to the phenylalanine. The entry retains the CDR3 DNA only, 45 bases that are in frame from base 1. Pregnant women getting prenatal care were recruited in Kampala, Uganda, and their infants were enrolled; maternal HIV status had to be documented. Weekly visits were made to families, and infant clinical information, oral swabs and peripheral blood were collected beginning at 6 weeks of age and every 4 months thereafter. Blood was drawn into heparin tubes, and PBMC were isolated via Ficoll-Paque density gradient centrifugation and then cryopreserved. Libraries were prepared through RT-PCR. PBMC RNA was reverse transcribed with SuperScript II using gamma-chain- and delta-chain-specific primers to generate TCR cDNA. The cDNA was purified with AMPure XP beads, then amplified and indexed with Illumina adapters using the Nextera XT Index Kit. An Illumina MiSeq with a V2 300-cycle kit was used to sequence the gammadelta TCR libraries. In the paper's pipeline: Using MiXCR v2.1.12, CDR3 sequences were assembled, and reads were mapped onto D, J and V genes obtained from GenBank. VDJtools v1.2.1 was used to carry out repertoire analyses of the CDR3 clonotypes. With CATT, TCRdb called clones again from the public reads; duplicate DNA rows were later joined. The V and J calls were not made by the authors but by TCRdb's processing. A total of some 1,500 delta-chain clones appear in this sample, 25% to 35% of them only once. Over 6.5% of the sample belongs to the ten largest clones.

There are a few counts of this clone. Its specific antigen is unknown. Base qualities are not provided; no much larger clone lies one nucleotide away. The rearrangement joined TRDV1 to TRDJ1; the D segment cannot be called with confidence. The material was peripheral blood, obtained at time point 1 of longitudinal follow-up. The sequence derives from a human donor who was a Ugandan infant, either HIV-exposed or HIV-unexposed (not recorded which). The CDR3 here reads CAHCINASYTDKLIF. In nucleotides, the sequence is TGTGCCCACTGCATAAACGCTTCGTACACCGATAAACTCATCTTT.